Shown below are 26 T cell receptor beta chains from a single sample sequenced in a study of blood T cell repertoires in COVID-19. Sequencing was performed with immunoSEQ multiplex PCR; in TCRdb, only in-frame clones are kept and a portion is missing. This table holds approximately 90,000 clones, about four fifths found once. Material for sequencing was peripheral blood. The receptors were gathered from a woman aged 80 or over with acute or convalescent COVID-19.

The CDR3 region is CASSGTQGVRNNEQFF. CDR3 coding DNA: TGTGCCAGCAGTGGTACCCAGGGGGTCCGGAATAATGAGCAGTTCTTC. The chain is built from TRBV6-1 and TRBJ2-1; 7 positions agree with TRBD1. The CDR3 is 16 amino acids. Per the germline V gene, CDR1 is MNHNS and CDR2 is SASEGT. The V gene end was trimmed by 4 bases and the J gene end by 7 bases; junction bases not matched to a gene: 13.

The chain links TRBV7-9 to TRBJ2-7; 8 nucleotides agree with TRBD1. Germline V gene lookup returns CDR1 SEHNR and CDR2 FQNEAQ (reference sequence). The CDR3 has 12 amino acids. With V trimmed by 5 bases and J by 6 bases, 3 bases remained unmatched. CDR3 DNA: TGTGCCAGCAGCCGGACAGGGAGCGAGCAGTACTTC. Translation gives CASSRTGSEQYF.

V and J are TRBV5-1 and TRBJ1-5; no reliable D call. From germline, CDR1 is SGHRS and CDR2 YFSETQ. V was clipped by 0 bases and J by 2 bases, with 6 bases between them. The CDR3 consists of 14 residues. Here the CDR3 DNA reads TGCGCCAGCAGCTTGGGGGGAGGCAATCAGCCCCAGCATTTT. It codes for CASSLGGGNQPQHF.

Here the CDR3 reads CASSRGLAGVYEQYF. Written as DNA, the CDR3 is TGTGCCAGCAGTAGAGGACTAGCGGGAGTCTACGAGCAGTACTTC. This chain links TRBV6-5 with TRBJ2-7, with TRBD2 matching over 13 bases. Germline V CDR1 and CDR2: MNHEY, SVGAGI. J lost 3 bases, V lost 5 bases, and 4 bases had no gene match. The CDR3 spans 15 residues.

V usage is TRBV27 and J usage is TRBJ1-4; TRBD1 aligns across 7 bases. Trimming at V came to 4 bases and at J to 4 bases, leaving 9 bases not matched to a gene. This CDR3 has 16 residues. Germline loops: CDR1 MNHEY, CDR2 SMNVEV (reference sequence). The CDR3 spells CASSSSPGQINEKLFF. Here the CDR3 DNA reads TGTGCCAGCAGTTCCAGCCCGGGACAGATTAATGAAAAACTGTTTTTT. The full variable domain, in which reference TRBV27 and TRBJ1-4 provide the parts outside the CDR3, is EAQVTQNPRYLITVTGKKLTVTCSQNMNHEYMSWYRQDPGLGLRQIYYSMNVEVTDKGDVPEGYKVSRKEKRNFPLILESPSPNQTSLYFCASSSSPGQINEKLFFGSGTQLSVL.

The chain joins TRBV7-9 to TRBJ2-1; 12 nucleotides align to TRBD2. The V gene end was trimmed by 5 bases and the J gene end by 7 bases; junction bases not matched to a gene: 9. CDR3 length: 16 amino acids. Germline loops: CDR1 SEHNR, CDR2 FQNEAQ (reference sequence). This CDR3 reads CASSQPLAGGYNEQFF. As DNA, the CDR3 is TGTGCCAGCAGCCAACCTCTAGCGGGGGGGTATAATGAGCAGTTCTTC.

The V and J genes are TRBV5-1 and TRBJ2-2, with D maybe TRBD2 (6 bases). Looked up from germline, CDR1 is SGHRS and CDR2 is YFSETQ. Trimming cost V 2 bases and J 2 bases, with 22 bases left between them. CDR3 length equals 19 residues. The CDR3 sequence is CASSFGSELGGPNTGELFF. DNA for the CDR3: TGCGCCAGCAGCTTTGGCTCTGAGTTGGGGGGACCCAACACCGGGGAGCTGTTTTTT.

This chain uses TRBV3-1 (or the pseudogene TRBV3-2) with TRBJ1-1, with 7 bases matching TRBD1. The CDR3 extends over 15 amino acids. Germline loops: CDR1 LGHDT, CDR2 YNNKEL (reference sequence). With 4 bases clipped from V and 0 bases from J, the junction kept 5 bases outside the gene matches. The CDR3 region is CASSPTGSMNTEAFF. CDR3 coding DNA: TGTGCCAGCAGCCCGACAGGGAGTATGAACACTGAAGCTTTCTTT.

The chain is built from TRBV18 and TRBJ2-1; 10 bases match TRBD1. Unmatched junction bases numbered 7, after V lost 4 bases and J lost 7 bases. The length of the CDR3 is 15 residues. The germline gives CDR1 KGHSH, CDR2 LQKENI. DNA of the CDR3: TGTGCCAGCTCACAGGGGACAGGGGCTATTAATGAGCAGTTCTTC. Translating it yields CASSQGTGAINEQFF.

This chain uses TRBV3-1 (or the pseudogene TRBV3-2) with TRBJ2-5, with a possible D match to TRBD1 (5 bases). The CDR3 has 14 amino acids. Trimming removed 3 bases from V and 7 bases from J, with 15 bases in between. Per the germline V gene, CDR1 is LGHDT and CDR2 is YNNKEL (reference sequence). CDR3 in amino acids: CASSQWASQGTQYF. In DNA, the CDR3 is TGTGCCAGCAGCCAGTGGGCTTCCCAGGGGACCCAGTACTTC.

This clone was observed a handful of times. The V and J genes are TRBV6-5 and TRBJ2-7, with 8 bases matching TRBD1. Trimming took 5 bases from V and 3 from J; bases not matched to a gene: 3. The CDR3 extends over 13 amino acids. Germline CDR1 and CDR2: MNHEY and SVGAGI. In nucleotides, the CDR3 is TGTGCCAGCAGTACAGGGGGTTACTACGAGCAGTACTTC. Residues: CASSTGGYYEQYF.

The CDR3 DNA follows: TGTGCCAGCAGCCAAGACACAGGTGGCTACAATGAGCAGTTCTTC. This sequence encodes CASSQDTGGYNEQFF. The rearrangement uses TRBV3-1 (or the pseudogene TRBV3-2) and TRBJ2-1; the D gene is possibly TRBD1 (5 bases). The germline CDR1 and CDR2 sequences are LGHDT and YNNKEL (reference sequence). This CDR3 comprises 15 residues. V dropped 0 bases and J dropped 3 bases, with 9 bases sitting between them.

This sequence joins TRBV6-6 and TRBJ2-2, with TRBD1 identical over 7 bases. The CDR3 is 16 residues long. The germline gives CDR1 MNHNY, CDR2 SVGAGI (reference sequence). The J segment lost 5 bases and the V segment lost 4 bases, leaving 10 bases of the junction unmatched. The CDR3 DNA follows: TGTGCCAGCAGTTTCACACAGGGGTTGGGGACCGGGGAGCTGTTTTTT. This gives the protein CASSFTQGLGTGELFF.

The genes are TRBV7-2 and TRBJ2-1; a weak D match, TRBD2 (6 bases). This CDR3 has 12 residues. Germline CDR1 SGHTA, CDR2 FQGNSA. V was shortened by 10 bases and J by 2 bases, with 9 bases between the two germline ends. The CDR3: CATGVTYNEQFF. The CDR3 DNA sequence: TGTGCCACGGGGGTAACCTACAATGAGCAGTTCTTC.

CDR3 nucleotides: TGCGCCAGCAGTGATCCGGATACGCAGTATTTT. Its protein is CASSDPDTQYF. J is TRBJ2-3 and V is TRBV10-1; D is undetermined. The CDR3 has 11 amino acids. V lost 3 bases, J lost 6 bases, and 4 bases lay in between. Germline values: CDR1 WNHNN, CDR2 SYGVQD (reference sequence).

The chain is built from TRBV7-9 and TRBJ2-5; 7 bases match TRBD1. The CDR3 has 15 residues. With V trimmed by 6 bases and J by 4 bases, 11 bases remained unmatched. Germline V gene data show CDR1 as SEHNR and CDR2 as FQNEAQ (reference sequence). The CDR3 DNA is TGTGCCAGCAGTTTGGGACAGACCCCGGGAGAGACCCAGTACTTC. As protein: CASSLGQTPGETQYF.

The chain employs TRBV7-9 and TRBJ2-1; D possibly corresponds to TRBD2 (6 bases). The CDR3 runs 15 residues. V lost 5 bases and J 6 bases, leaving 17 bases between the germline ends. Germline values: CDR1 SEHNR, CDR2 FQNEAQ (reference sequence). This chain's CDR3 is CASSTSRLVSNEQFF. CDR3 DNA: TGTGCCAGCAGCACCTCCCGACTAGTTTCCAATGAGCAGTTCTTC.

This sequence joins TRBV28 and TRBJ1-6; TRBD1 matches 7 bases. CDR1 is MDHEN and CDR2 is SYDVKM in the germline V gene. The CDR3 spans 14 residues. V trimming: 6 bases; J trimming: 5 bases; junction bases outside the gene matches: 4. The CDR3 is CASSMGQNNSPLHF. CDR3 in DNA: TGTGCCAGCAGCATGGGACAGAATAATTCACCCCTCCACTTT.

The CDR3 bases are TGTGCCAGCAGCTTGGATCCCGGGACAGGGACCGGGGAGCTGTTTTTT. This codes for CASSLDPGTGTGELFF. The chain couples TRBV5-8 to TRBJ2-2; 9 bases map to TRBD1. The trim removed 0 bases at V and 5 bases at J, leaving 5 bases unmatched. Germline V gene lookup returns CDR1 SGHTS and CDR2 YDEGEE. The CDR3 has 16 residues. The whole variable domain, remainder taken from reference TRBV5-8 and TRBJ2-2, is EAGVTQSPTHLIKTRGQQATLRCSPISGHTSVYWYQQALGLGLQFLLWYDEGEERNRGNFPPRFSGRQFPNYSSELNVNALELEDSALYLCASSLDPGTGTGELFFGEGSRLTVL.

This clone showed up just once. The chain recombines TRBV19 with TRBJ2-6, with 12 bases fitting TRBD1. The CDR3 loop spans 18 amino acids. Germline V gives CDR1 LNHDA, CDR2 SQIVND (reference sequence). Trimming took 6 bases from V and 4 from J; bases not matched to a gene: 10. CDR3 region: CASSPWGQGAGGANVLTF. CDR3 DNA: TGTGCCAGTAGCCCCTGGGGACAGGGGGCAGGAGGGGCCAACGTCCTGACTTTC.

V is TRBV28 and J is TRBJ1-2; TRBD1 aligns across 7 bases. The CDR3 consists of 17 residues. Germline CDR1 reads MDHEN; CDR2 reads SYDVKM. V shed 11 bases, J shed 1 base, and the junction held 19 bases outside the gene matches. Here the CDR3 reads CAARAVLTGQINYGYTF. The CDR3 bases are TGTGCCGCTCGGGCCGTTTTAACGGGACAGATTAACTATGGCTACACCTTC.

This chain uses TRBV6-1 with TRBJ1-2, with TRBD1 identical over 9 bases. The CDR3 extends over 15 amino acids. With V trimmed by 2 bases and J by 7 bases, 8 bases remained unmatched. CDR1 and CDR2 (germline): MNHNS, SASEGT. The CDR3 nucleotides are TGTGCCAGCAGTGAAAGGACAGGGGCGGATGGTGGCTACACCTTC. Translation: CASSERTGADGGYTF.

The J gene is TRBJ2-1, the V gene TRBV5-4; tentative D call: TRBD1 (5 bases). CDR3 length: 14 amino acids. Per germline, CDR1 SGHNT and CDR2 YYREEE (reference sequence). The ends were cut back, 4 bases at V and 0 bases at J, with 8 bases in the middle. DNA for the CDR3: TGTGCCAGCAGCCCCAGGGACTCCTACAATGAGCAGTTCTTC. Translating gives CASSPRDSYNEQFF.

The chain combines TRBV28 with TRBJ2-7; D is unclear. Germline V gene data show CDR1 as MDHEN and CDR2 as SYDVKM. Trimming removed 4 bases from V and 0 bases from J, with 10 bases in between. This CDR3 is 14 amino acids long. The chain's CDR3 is CASSSPGNSYEQYF. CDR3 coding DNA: TGTGCCAGCAGTTCCCCAGGCAACTCCTACGAGCAGTACTTC.

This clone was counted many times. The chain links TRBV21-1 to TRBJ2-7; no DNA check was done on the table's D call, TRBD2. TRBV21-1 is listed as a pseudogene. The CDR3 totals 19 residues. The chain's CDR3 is CASSSRGGLAGAGVYEQYF. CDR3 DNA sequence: TGTGCCAGCAGCTCTCGAGGTGGGCTAGCGGGAGCGGGGGTCTACGAGCAGTACTTC.

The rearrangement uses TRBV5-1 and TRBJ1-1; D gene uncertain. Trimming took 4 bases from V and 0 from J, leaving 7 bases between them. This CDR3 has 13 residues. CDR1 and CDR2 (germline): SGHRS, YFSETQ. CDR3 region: CASSPGVNTEAFF. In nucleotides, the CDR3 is TGCGCCAGCAGCCCGGGAGTGAACACTGAAGCTTTCTTT.